This entry describes one T cell receptor beta chain. Its antigen specificity is not known. The record has no base qualities; no much larger clone is one base away. The data were obtained in a study of OX40 agonist ivuxolimab in advanced cancers. Turning to the overall study: Ivuxolimab, which targeted the costimulatory receptor OX40 (CD134), was an agonistic, fully human IgG2 monoclonal antibody. Partial responses occurred in three dose-escalation patients, of whom one had hepatocellular carcinoma and two had cutaneous melanoma. In the dose-escalation cohort, 70% to 90% of patients were male, and the mean age was 60 years with a range of about 20 to 80. The point of sequencing TCRbeta in the periphery was to test whether ivuxolimab changed TCR sequence diversity and drove clonal T-cell expansion. Prior anti-PD-1, anti-PD-L1 or anti-CTLA-4 therapy was permitted, and checkpoint inhibitors had been received by roughly 40% of dose-escalation patients. The monotherapy dose-escalation portion (N of about 50 patients) of the phase I ivuxolimab trial is reported in the paper. Intravenous ivuxolimab was administered to patients every 2 weeks at six dose levels: 0.01, 0.1, 0.3, 1.5, 3 and 10 mg/kg. Among the approximately 54 dose-escalation patients, some 20 had hepatocellular carcinoma, 15 or so melanoma, 9 renal cell carcinoma and 9 head and neck cancer. Findings and caveats that apply to the study as a whole: Low levels of normalized T-cell clonal expansion were also shown by some nonresponding patients. Which antigens the clonally expanded peripheral T cells were specific for was not determined. After ivuxolimab, CD8+ T cells had more expanded clones than CD4+ T cells on average. At doses from 0.1 to 3.0 mg/kg, clonal expansion was seen in both CD4+ and CD8+ blood T cells between baseline and week 6. Partial responders in the 0.1-3.0 mg/kg groups had among the lowest normalized peripheral clonal expansion, especially among CD8+ T cells.

The germline V gene (reference sequence) gives CDR1 as GTSNPN and CDR2 as SVGIG. Unmatched junction bases come to 9, with V trimmed by 2 bases and J by 5 bases. The CDR3 contains 15 residues, cysteine and phenylalanine counted. Only CDR3 DNA remains: 45 bases, in frame from the first base. To sequence the TCRbeta CDR3 region, genomic DNA was isolated from the sorted cells. TCRbeta CDR3 regions were sequenced using the immunoSEQ Assay. Here the immuneACCESS table is served through TCRdb, limited to in-frame sequences with V and J called. Missing clones are a known gap in these copies; in checked studies unresolved V genes cover under half, and the rest lacks a known reason. The sample data list approximately 77,000 clones, and about 90% of these were observed just once. The ten largest account for 0.5% to 0.65% of the sample. The trial excluded patients who had a history of autoimmune disease or who were on systemic immunosuppression. Peripheral blood for TCR sequencing was collected from all dose cohorts at baseline, on cycle 4 day 1, and on cycle 7 day 1. Samples came from an open-label, multicenter, first-in-human phase I dose-escalation trial of ivuxolimab. Adults with locally advanced or metastatic head and neck squamous cell, hepatocellular, melanoma or renal cell carcinoma were enrolled in the trial. Before TCR sequencing, CD4+ T cells and CD8+ T cells were sorted from peripheral blood as separate populations.

The sample in question was CD4+ or CD8+ T cells sorted from blood, obtained in a trial of the OX40 agonist ivuxolimab. This TCR came from an adult with an advanced solid tumor such as melanoma, head and neck, liver or kidney cancer. The V and J genes are TRBV30 and TRBJ1-3; 7 junctional bases match TRBD1. This receptor has the CDR3 CAWSQRGLSRNTIYF. The nucleotide sequence reads as follows: TGTGCCTGGAGTCAAAGGGGGCTCAGTAGAAACACCATATATTTT.